What follows are 11 T cell receptor beta chains derived from one specimen sequenced in a study of vaccination and CD4 T cells after COVID-19. The Oncomine TCR Beta short-read assay generated sequence data from the DNA of cultured CD4+ T cells. TCRdb processed the PCR reads anew with MiXCR; each CDR3 protein has one entry. The data show around 14,000 distinct CDR3 sequences, roughly 50% seen once. The treatment denotes: roughly 10-day PBMC culture with coronavirus spike peptide pools or control peptides (ViraFEST assay). No antigens are known for them. Sequenced material: CD4+ T cells from blood, cultured in vitro, taken before SARS-CoV-2 vaccination. Receptors originate from a human donor who had recovered from COVID-19.

This clonotype came up once. The chain uses TRBV6-1 and TRBJ1-1; D is possibly TRBD1 (5 bases). CDR3 length: 12 residues. V lost 6 bases and J 8 bases, leaving 13 bases between the germline ends. CDR1 is MNHNS and CDR2 is SASEGT in the germline V gene. DNA for the CDR3: TGTGCCAGCAGAAGGGACGGGTGGGAAGCTTTCTTT. Protein product: CASRRDGWEAFF.

About this clonotype itself: A read error may produce the germline difference seen at one junction end. The V call is TRBV18, the J call TRBJ1-5; D perhaps matches TRBD1 (5 bases). The CDR3 is made up of 17 amino acids. Germline values: CDR1 KGHSH, CDR2 LQKENI. The DNA for the CDR3 is TGTGCCAGCTCACCCTCGGGGGGTCCTTCTAGCGATCAGCCCCAGCATTTT. Translation: CASSPSGGPSSDQPQHF.

This clonotype was counted between two and nine times. The chain joins TRBV28 to TRBJ2-2, with 8 bases that match TRBD2. CDR1 and CDR2 from the germline V gene are MDHEN and SYDVKM. The J segment lost 4 bases and the V segment lost 3 bases, leaving 7 bases of the junction unmatched. CDR3 length: 16 amino acids. In nucleotides, the CDR3 is TGTGCCAGCAGTTTCCTCGGTCTAGCGGGCACCGGGGAGCTGTTTTTT. Translation: CASSFLGLAGTGELFF.

V usage is TRBV7-3 and J usage is TRBJ2-1; weak D call: TRBD1 (6 bases). Germline V gene sequence: CDR1 SGHTA, CDR2 FQGTGA. The CDR3 has 17 residues. Trimming removed 5 bases from V and 0 bases from J, with 17 bases in between. The CDR3 sequence is CASSQGGGRVSYNEQFF. CDR3 DNA sequence: TGTGCCAGCAGCCAAGGTGGGGGCAGGGTCTCCTACAATGAGCAGTTCTTC.

The chain is built from TRBV20-1 and TRBJ2-5; D is possibly TRBD2 (5 bases). Germline V gene data show CDR1 as DFQATT and CDR2 as SNEGSKA (reference sequence). The ends were cut back, 0 bases at V and 1 base at J, with 12 bases in the middle. This CDR3 has 15 amino acids. In nucleotides, the CDR3 is TGCAGTGCTAGAGAAGCGGCTATACCCCAAGAGACCCAGTACTTC. Its protein product is CSAREAAIPQETQYF.

V is TRBV19 and J is TRBJ1-2, with D uncertain. The V and J ends lost 0 bases and 4 bases respectively, with 12 bases between them. The germline gives CDR1 LNHDA, CDR2 SQIVND (reference sequence). This CDR3 spans 15 amino acids. The DNA of the CDR3 is TGTGCCAGTAGTATAGATTACACTTATTCCTATGGCTACACCTTC. Translating gives CASSIDYTYSYGYTF. The whole variable domain, remainder taken from reference TRBV19 and TRBJ1-2, is DGGITQSPKYLFRKEGQNVTLSCEQNLNHDAMYWYRQDPGQGLRLIYYSQIVNDFQKGDIAEGYSVSREKKESFPLTVTSAQKNPTAFYLCASSIDYTYSYGYTFGSGTRLTVV.

This sequence joins TRBV2 and TRBJ1-2; tentatively, D is TRBD1 (5 bases). The CDR3 has 15 residues. Between the trimmed V and J ends, which lost 1 base and 0 bases, there was a span of 9 bases. The germline gives CDR1 SNHLY, CDR2 FYNNEI. The CDR3 nucleotides read TGTGCCAGCAGTGAAGAGGGGTTAGCTAACTATGGCTACACCTTC. The encoded protein is CASSEEGLANYGYTF.

The V call is TRBV6-5, the J call TRBJ2-7, with 7 bases aligning to TRBD1. Germline CDR1 and CDR2: MNHEY and SVGAGI. Losses at the gene ends were 0 bases for V and 1 base for J; bases not matched to a gene: 3. The length of the CDR3 is 15 residues. As DNA, the CDR3 is TGTGCCAGCAGTTACTCAACGGGACAGTCCTACGAGCAGTACTTC. Translation gives CASSYSTGQSYEQYF.

The rearrangement links TRBV20-1 to TRBJ1-6, with D possibly being TRBD1 (5 bases). V was cut by 4 bases and J by 0 bases, with 19 bases left in between. The CDR3 has 18 residues. Germline V gives CDR1 DFQATT, CDR2 SNEGSKA (reference sequence). DNA for the CDR3: TGCAGTGCTACGATAGGGGATTACGCGAGCTCCTATAATTCACCCCTCCACTTT. This gives the protein CSATIGDYASSYNSPLHF.

In its sample, this clonotype was seen a few times. The V call is TRBV30, the J call TRBJ2-5; D unresolved. The V end was cut by 0 bases, the J end by 5 bases, with 4 bases between. This CDR3 has 11 residues. Per germline, CDR1 GTSNPN and CDR2 SVGIG (reference sequence). CDR3 sequence: CAWSVGETQYF. The CDR3 nucleotides are TGTGCCTGGAGTGTAGGGGAGACCCAGTACTTC.

The gene calls are TRBV5-1 and TRBJ2-1; D uncertain. V was cut by 0 bases and J by 12 bases, with 13 bases left in between. CDR1 is SGHRS, CDR2 YFSETQ, per germline. The CDR3 runs to 13 residues. This chain's CDR3 is CASSLADRDRQFF. In DNA form, the CDR3 reads TGCGCCAGCAGCTTGGCCGATAGGGATCGGCAGTTCTTC.